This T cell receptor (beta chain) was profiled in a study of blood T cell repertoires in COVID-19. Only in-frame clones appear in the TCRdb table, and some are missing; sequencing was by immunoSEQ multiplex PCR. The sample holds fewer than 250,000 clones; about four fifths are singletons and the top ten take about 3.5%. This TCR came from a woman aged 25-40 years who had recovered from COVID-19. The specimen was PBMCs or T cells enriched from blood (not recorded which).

CDR3 amino acids: CASSRGVGEQFF. CDR3 bases: TGTGCCAGCAGTAGGGGTGTCGGTGAGCAGTTCTTC. The rearrangement uses TRBV27 and TRBJ2-1; a weak D match, TRBD1 (5 bases). This CDR3 has 12 residues. Per the germline V gene, CDR1 is MNHEY and CDR2 is SMNVEV (reference sequence). Deletions cut 5 bases from V and 9 bases from J, with 11 bases between.